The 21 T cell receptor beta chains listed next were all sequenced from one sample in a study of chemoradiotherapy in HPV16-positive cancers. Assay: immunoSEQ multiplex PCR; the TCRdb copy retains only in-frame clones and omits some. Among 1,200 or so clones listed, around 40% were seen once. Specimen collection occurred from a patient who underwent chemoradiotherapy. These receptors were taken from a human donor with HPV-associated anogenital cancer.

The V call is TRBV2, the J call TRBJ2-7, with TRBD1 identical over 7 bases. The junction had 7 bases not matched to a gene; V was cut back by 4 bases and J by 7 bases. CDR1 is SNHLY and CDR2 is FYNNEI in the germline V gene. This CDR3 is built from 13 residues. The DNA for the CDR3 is TGTGCCAGCAGTGCTACAGGGGTTGGGGAGCAGTACTTC. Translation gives CASSATGVGEQYF.

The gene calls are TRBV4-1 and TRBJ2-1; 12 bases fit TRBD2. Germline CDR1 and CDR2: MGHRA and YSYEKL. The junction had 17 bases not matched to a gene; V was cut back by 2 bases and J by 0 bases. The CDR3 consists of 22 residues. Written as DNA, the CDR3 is TGCGCCAGCAGCCAAACCCTTGTAGGGCTAGCGGGAGGGACGAGCTCCTACAATGAGCAGTTCTTC. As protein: CASSQTLVGLAGGTSSYNEQFF.

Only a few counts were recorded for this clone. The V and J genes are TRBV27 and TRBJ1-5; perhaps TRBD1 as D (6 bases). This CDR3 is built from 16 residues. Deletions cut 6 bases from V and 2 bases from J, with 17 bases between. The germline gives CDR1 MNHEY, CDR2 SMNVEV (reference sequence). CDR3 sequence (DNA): TGTGCCAGCAGCCCTTCGGTCGGACAGCGCAATCAGCCCCAGCATTTT. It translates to CASSPSVGQRNQPQHF.

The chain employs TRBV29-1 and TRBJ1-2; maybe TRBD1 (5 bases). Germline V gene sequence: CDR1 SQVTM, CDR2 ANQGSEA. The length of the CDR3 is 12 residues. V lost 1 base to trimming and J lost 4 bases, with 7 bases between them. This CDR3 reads CSVEGTPYGYTF. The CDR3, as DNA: TGCAGCGTTGAAGGGACACCCTATGGCTACACCTTC.

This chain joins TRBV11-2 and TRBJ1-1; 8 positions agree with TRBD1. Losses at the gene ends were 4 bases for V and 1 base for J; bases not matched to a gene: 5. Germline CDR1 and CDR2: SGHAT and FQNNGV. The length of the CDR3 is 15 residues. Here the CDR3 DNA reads TGTGCCAGCAGCTACCGGACAGGGCCGAACACTGAAGCTTTCTTT. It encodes CASSYRTGPNTEAFF. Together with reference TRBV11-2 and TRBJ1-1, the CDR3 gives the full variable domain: EAGVAQSPRYKIIEKRQSVAFWCNPISGHATLYWYQQILGQGPKLLIQFQNNGVVDDSQLPKDRFSAERLKGVDSTLKIQPAKLEDSAVYLCASSYRTGPNTEAFFGQGTRLTVV.

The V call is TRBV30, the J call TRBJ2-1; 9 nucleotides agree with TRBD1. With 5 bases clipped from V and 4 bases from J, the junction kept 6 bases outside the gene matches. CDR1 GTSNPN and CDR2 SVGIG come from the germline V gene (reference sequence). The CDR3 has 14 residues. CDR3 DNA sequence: TGTGCCTGGGAGGACAGGGGAATTTACAATGAGCAGTTCTTC. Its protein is CAWEDRGIYNEQFF.

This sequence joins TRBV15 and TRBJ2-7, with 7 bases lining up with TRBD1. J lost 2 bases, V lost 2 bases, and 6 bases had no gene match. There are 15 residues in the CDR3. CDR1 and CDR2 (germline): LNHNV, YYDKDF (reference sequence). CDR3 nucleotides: TGTGCCACCAGCAGAAACAGGGGATCCCCCTACGAGCAGTACTTC. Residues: CATSRNRGSPYEQYF.

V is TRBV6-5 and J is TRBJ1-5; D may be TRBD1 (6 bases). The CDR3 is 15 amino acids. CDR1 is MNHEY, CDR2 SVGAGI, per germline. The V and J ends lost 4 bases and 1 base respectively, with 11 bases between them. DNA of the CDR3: TGTGCCAGCAGTTTAAGTAGGGGGAGCAATCAGCCCCAGCATTTT. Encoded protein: CASSLSRGSNQPQHF.

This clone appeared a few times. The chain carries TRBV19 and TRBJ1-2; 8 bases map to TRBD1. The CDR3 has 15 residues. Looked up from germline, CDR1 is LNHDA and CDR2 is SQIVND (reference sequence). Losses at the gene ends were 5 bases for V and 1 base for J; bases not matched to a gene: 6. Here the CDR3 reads CASSPQGQGNYGYTF. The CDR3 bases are TGTGCCAGTAGTCCGCAAGGACAGGGTAACTATGGCTACACCTTC.

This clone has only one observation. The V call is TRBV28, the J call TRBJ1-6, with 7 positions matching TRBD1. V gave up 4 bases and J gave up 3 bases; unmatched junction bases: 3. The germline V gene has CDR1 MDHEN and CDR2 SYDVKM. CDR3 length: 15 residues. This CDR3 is CASSYGDSYNSPLHF. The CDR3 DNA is TGTGCCAGCAGTTACGGGGACAGCTATAATTCACCCCTCCACTTT.

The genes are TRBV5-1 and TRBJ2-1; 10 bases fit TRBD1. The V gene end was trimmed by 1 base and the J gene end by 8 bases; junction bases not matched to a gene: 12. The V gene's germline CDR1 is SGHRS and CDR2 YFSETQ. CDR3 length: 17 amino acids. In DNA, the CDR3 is TGCGCCAGCAGCTTGTCTGACAGGGGGCGAGTGATGGATGAGCAGTTCTTC. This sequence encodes CASSLSDRGRVMDEQFF. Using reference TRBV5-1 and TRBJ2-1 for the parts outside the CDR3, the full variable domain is KAGVTQTPRYLIKTRGQQVTLSCSPISGHRSVSWYQQTPGQGLQFLFEYFSETQRNKGNFPGRFSGRQFSNSRSEMNVSTLELGDSALYLCASSLSDRGRVMDEQFFGPGTRLTVL.

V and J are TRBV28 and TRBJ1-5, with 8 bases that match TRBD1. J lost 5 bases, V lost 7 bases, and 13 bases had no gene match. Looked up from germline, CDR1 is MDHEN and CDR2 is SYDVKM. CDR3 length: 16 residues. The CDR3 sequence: CASTSPGTGVDQPQHF. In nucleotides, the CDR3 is TGTGCCAGCACTTCCCCCGGGACAGGAGTCGATCAGCCCCAGCATTTT. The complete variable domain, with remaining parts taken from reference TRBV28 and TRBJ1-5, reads DVKVTQSSRYLVKRTGEKVFLECVQDMDHENMFWYRQDPGLGLRLIYFSYDVKMKEKGDIPEGYSVSREKKERFSLILESASTNQTSMYLCASTSPGTGVDQPQHFGDGTRLSIL.

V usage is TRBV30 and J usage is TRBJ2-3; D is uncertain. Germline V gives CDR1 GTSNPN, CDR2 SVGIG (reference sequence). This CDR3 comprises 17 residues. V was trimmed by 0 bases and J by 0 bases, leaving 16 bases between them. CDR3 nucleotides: TGTGCCTGGAGTGTTGATGTGTGGGGTTCTAGCACAGATACGCAGTATTTT. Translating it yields CAWSVDVWGSSTDTQYF.

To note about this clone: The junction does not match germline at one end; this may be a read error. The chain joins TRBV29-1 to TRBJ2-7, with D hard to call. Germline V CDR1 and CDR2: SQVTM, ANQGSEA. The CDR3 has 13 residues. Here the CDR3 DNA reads TGCAGCGTCGAAGATATCTCCCGCTACGAGCAGTACTTC. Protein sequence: CSVEDISRYEQYF.

CDR3 loop: CASSPDDSGNTIYF. CDR3 in DNA: TGTGCCAGCAGCCCGGATGACTCTGGAAACACCATATATTTT. V and J are TRBV7-2 and TRBJ1-3; D unresolved. Germline V CDR1 and CDR2: SGHTA, FQGNSA. V was trimmed by 5 bases and J by 0 bases, leaving 8 bases between them. This CDR3 region has 14 residues.

The CDR3 DNA follows: TGTGCCAGCAGCCCTGGGACAGTCAAGGACTATGGCTACACCTTC. This encodes CASSPGTVKDYGYTF. This chain links TRBV5-4 with TRBJ1-2, with 7 bases matching TRBD1. This CDR3 has 15 amino acids. The trim removed 4 bases at V and 3 bases at J, leaving 9 bases unmatched. CDR1 SGHNT and CDR2 YYREEE come from the germline V gene (reference sequence). The full variable domain, with the rest looked up from reference TRBV5-4 and TRBJ1-2, is ETGVTQSPTHLIKTRGQQVTLRCSSQSGHNTVSWYQQALGQGPQFIFQYYREEENGRGNFPPRFSGLQFPNYSSELNVNALELDDSALYLCASSPGTVKDYGYTFGSGTRLTVV.

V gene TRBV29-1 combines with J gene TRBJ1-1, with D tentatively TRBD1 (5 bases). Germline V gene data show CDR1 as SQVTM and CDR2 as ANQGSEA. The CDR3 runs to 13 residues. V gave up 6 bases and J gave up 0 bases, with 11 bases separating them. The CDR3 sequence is CSVTVQLNTEAFF. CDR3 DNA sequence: TGCAGCGTGACAGTGCAGCTGAACACTGAAGCTTTCTTT.

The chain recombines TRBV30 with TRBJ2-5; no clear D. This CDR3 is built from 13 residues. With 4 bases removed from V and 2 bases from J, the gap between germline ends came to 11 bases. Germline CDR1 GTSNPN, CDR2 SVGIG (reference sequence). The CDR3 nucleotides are TGTGCCTGGACTATTACGGTTCAAGAGACCCAGTACTTC. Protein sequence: CAWTITVQETQYF.

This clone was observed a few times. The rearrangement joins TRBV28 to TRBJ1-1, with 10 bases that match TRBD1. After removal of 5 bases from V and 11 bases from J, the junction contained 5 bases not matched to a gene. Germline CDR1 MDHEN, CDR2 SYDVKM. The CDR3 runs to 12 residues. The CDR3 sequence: CASSLGTGAAFF. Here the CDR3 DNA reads TGTGCCAGCAGTCTTGGGACAGGGGCTGCTTTCTTT.

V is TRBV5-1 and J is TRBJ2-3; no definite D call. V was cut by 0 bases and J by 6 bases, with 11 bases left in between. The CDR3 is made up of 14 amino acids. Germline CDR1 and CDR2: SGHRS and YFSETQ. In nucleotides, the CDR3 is TGCGCCAGCAGCTTGGCCCCCCAGACCGATACGCAGTATTTT. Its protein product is CASSLAPQTDTQYF.

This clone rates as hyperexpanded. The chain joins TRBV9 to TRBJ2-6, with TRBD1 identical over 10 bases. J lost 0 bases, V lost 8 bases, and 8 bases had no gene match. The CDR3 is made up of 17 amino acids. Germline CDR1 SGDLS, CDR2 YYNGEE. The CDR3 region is CASLPGQGNSGANVLTF. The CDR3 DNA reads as TGTGCCAGTCTCCCGGGACAGGGGAACTCTGGGGCCAACGTCCTGACTTTC.